The rows below give T cell receptor beta chains drawn from one sample of a study of blood T cell repertoires in COVID-19. Repertoires were generated with immunoSEQ multiplex PCR, while TCRdb's copy carries only in-frame clones and drops some. The sample consists of roughly 120,000 clones, around four fifths of them appearing once. The sample consisted of peripheral blood. These receptor sequences come from a woman aged 55 to 70 with acute or convalescent COVID-19. CDR3s include the opening cysteine and the closing phenylalanine or tryptophan. The D gene is left open where the match is weak. The listing skips clone size in some rows; elsewhere it reads once, few, many or a size class.

V,J,D,size,DNA,CDR3
TRBV7-9,TRBJ1-3,.,.,TGTGCCAGCAGCCTCGGGGCTGGAAACACCATATATTTT,CASSLGAGNTIYF
TRBV2,TRBJ2-7,TRBD2,few,TGTGCCAGCAGAGCCGGGACTAGCGCAACCTACGAGCAGTACTTC,CASRAGTSATYEQYF
TRBV5-3,TRBJ2-5,TRBD2,.,TGTGCCAGAAGCTGGGGGACTAGTCAAGAGACCCAGTACTTC,CARSWGTSQETQYF
TRBV12-5,TRBJ1-5,TRBD1,.,TGTGCTAGTGGTACGGGACAGGGGTTTCATCAGCCCCAGCATTTT,CASGTGQGFHQPQHF
TRBV24-1,TRBJ1-2,TRBD1,.,TGTGCCACCTCAACCGGGACAGGGGGCTACACCTTC,CATSTGTGGYTF
TRBV28,TRBJ2-7,TRBD1,.,TGTGCCAGCAGTTTATGGCCCTCAGGACAGGGCTTCTACGAGCAGTACTTC,CASSLWPSGQGFYEQYF
TRBV19,TRBJ2-1,.,.,TGTGCCAGTAGTTGGCAGAATGAGCAGTTCTTC,CASSWQNEQFF
TRBV7-2,TRBJ1-2,.,.,TGTGCCAGCAGGAGGGGGGGCGACTATGGCTACACCTTC,CASRRGGDYGYTF
TRBV11-2,TRBJ2-7,.,.,TGTGCCAGCAGCTTAGATATACGACAGGGAGGTTCCGAGCAGTACTTC,CASSLDIRQGGSEQYF
TRBV10-3,TRBJ2-7,.,.,TGTGCCATCAGTGCTGCGGAAGACTACGAGCAGTACTTC,CAISAAEDYEQYF
TRBV7-9,TRBJ2-3,TRBD2,.,TGTGCCAGCAGCATGATAGCGGGGGCAGCAGATACGCAGTATTTT,CASSMIAGAADTQYF
TRBV6-5,TRBJ1-1,.,.,TGTGCCAGTAACCTCGTTAGCACTGAAGCTTTCTTT,CASNLVSTEAFF
TRBV18,TRBJ1-5,.,.,TGTGCCAGCTCACCTCAGACAGGATTGGGGAGCAATCAGCCCCAGCATTTT,CASSPQTGLGSNQPQHF
TRBV29-1,TRBJ1-1,TRBD1,.,TGCAGCGTTGGAAGAGGGGGCTCGGCTGAAGCTTTCTTT,CSVGRGGSAEAFF
TRBV18,TRBJ2-1,.,.,TGTGCCAGCGTAGAGGCCGCATACAATGAGCAGTTCTTC,CASVEAAYNEQFF
TRBV24-1,TRBJ2-5,TRBD1,.,TGTGCCACCAGTGAGGCAGGGGGCCAAGAGACCCAGTACTTC,CATSEAGGQETQYF
TRBV5-1,TRBJ2-1,.,few,TGCGCCAGCAGCTTCGTCGCGGGGAACAATGAGCAGTTCTTC,CASSFVAGNNEQFF
TRBV3-1/TRBV3-2,TRBJ2-1,.,once,TGTGCCAGCAGCCAAGTCCTAAGGCAGGACAATGAGCAGTTCTTC,CASSQVLRQDNEQFF
TRBV12-5,TRBJ2-7,.,.,TGTGCTAGTGGTTCCGGCTACGAGCAGTACTTC,CASGSGYEQYF
TRBV29-1,TRBJ1-4,.,.,TGCAGCGTGAGGGATGCAACTAATGAAAAACTGTTTTTT,CSVRDATNEKLFF
TRBV3-1/TRBV3-2,TRBJ1-6,TRBD1,.,TGTGCCAGCAGCAACCGGGACAGGGCTTCACCCCTCCACTTT,CASSNRDRASPLHF
TRBV7-9,TRBJ1-4,.,.,TGTGCCAGCAGCTTATTGGGCGGGGAAAAACTGTTTTTT,CASSLLGGEKLFF
TRBV2,TRBJ1-1,.,.,TGTGCCAGCACCCCAGGGGAGAACACTGAAGCTTTCTTT,CASTPGENTEAFF
TRBV3-1/TRBV3-2,TRBJ2-5,.,.,TGTGCCAGTGGGCCAGGGCAAGGGGAGACCCAGTACTTC,CASGPGQGETQYF
TRBV28,TRBJ1-2,.,.,TGTGCCAGCACCCTGACCGGGTTTTATGGCTACACCTTC,CASTLTGFYGYTF
TRBV10-2,TRBJ1-2,TRBD1,.,TGCGCCAGCAGCCTGACAGGGGGGGACGTCCATGGCTACACCTTC,CASSLTGGDVHGYTF
TRBV19,TRBJ1-5,.,few,TGTGCCAGTAGTATCTTTAGGCAGGGGCTCTATAGCAATCAGCCCCAGCATTTT,CASSIFRQGLYSNQPQHF
TRBV11-2,TRBJ2-3,.,.,TGTGCCAGCAGCTTAGAGGGGCCTTCTGGTACGCAGTATTTT,CASSLEGPSGTQYF